These 13 T cell receptor beta chains were sequenced from one sample in a study of cytomegalovirus exposure and HLA in healthy donors. The PCR was carried out with 60 Vbeta primers and 13 Jbeta primers. TCRdb's table, derived via immunoSEQ multiplex PCR, lists solely in-frame clones and lacks some. Reported are 130,000 or so clones; the ten largest clones contain roughly 1.4%. The specimen sequenced was PBMCs. These TCRs come from a middle-aged woman in good health and CMV-seronegative.

The rearrangement joins TRBV4-3 to TRBJ1-2; TRBD1 matches at 8 bases. The V and J ends lost 0 bases and 6 bases, in that order; junction bases with no gene match: 9. The CDR3 totals 16 residues. Germline V gives CDR1 LGHNA, CDR2 YSLEER. The DNA of the CDR3 is TGCGCCAGCAGCCAAGAACTCTTGCAGGGGGCGGATGGCTACACCTTC. Translated: CASSQELLQGADGYTF.

This rearrangement joins TRBV25-1 to TRBJ1-2, with D maybe TRBD1 (6 bases). Trimming left V 2 bases short and J 6 bases short, with 10 bases between. CDR3 size: 13 residues. From germline, CDR1 is MGHDK and CDR2 SYGVNS. The CDR3 region has the DNA TGTGCCAGCAGTGAAATGAGACAGGATGGCTACACCTTC. Translating it yields CASSEMRQDGYTF.

The chain couples TRBV7-6 to TRBJ1-5; D is ambiguous. The CDR3 contains 13 residues. Germline V gene sequence: CDR1 SGHVS, CDR2 FNYEAQ. Trimming removed 1 base at V and 6 bases at J, with 7 bases between. The CDR3 loop reads CASSLEFSQPQHF. Written as DNA, the CDR3 is TGTGCCAGCAGCTTAGAATTCTCTCAGCCCCAGCATTTT.

The chain combines TRBV7-2 with TRBJ2-5; perhaps TRBD1 as D (6 bases). V dropped 5 bases and J dropped 1 base, with 11 bases sitting between them. This CDR3 is 14 amino acids long. Looked up from germline, CDR1 is SGHTA and CDR2 is FQGNSA. CDR3 loop: CASSHTGIQETQYF. DNA of the CDR3: TGTGCCAGCAGCCACACAGGGATCCAAGAGACCCAGTACTTC.

The chain uses TRBV7-9 and TRBJ1-2; 8 bases map to TRBD1. V lost 8 bases and J lost 5; bases outside the gene matches: 4. The germline V gene encodes CDR1 SEHNR and CDR2 FQNEAQ (reference sequence). The CDR3 contains 12 residues. The CDR3 here is CASGRTGYGYTF. CDR3 nucleotide sequence: TGTGCCAGCGGCCGGACAGGGTATGGCTACACCTTC. Full variable domain (outside the CDR3, taken from reference TRBV7-9 and TRBJ1-2): DTGVSQNPRHKITKRGQNVTFRCDPISEHNRLYWYRQTLGQGPEFLTYFQNEAQLEKSRLLSDRFSAERPKGSFSTLEIQRTEQGDSAMYLCASGRTGYGYTFGSGTRLTVV.

The rearrangement links TRBV9 to TRBJ2-2; TRBD1 matches at 9 bases. With V trimmed by 4 bases and J by 4 bases, 8 bases remained unmatched. The CDR3 extends over 16 amino acids. Germline V CDR1 and CDR2: SGDLS, YYNGEE. The CDR3 coding sequence is TGTGCCAGCAGCCCGGTCGGGACAGGGTTCACCGGGGAGCTGTTTTTT. It codes for CASSPVGTGFTGELFF.

J is TRBJ1-1 and V is TRBV7-9; D possibly corresponds to TRBD1 (6 bases). The CDR3 extends over 13 amino acids. Trimming stripped 5 bases from V and 1 base from J, with 8 bases between. The germline V gene encodes CDR1 SEHNR and CDR2 FQNEAQ (reference sequence). The CDR3 region is CASSQQGNTEAFF. Here the CDR3 DNA reads TGTGCCAGCAGCCAACAGGGGAACACTGAAGCTTTCTTT.

The chain is built from TRBV28 and TRBJ2-7, with D unresolved. This CDR3 spans 14 amino acids. Trimming cost V 3 bases and J 3 bases, with 12 bases left between them. Per the germline V gene, CDR1 is MDHEN and CDR2 is SYDVKM. For the CDR3, the DNA is TGTGCCAGCAGTTTGACCGAGAGGAACTACGAGCAGTACTTC. It specifies CASSLTERNYEQYF.

J is TRBJ2-3 and V is TRBV5-1; unclear D gene. Deletions cut 3 bases from V and 4 bases from J, with 6 bases between. Germline V lookup: CDR1 SGHRS, CDR2 YFSETQ. The CDR3 extends over 12 amino acids. In nucleotides, the CDR3 is TGCGCCAGCAGCTCCCAATCAGATACGCAGTATTTT. As protein: CASSSQSDTQYF.

This chain joins TRBV7-2 and TRBJ1-6, with D perhaps matching TRBD1 (5 bases). V was clipped by 0 bases and J by 8 bases, with 11 bases between them. This CDR3 contains 15 residues. CDR1 is SGHTA, CDR2 FQGNSA, per germline. The CDR3 region has the DNA TGTGCCAGCAGCTTAGCTTATGGGGCGGATTCACCCCTCCACTTT. The encoded protein is CASSLAYGADSPLHF.

The chain couples TRBV23-1 to TRBJ1-5; 7 bases fit TRBD1. TRBV23-1 is filed as an ORF, its function uncertain. The CDR3 has 18 residues. The junction had 15 bases not matched to a gene; V was cut back by 4 bases and J by 3 bases. CDR3 nucleotide sequence: TGCGCCAGCAGTCTGTTACGCAGTGACAGGGTCTTCAATCAGCCCCAGCATTTT. This gives the protein CASSLLRSDRVFNQPQHF.

This chain links TRBV19 with TRBJ1-5; the D is unclear. CDR3 size: 14 residues. Germline CDR1 and CDR2: LNHDA and SQIVND (reference sequence). Deletions cut 1 base from V and 4 bases from J, with 8 bases between. CDR3 region: CASSIARENQPQHF. CDR3 nucleotides: TGTGCCAGTAGTATAGCTCGGGAAAATCAGCCCCAGCATTTT.

Written as DNA, the CDR3 is TGTGCCAGCAGTGTACCGGGACTGAACACCGGGGAGCTGTTTTTT. Protein sequence: CASSVPGLNTGELFF. The J gene is TRBJ2-2, the V gene TRBV25-1; D perhaps matches TRBD2 (6 bases). Trimming removed 4 bases from V and 1 base from J, with 10 bases in between. This CDR3 has 15 amino acids. Looked up from germline, CDR1 is MGHDK and CDR2 is SYGVNS.